Ten or more counts support the clone carrying this T cell receptor (beta chain). Its antigen is not known. Using unique molecular identifiers, the investigators prepared the TCRbeta library. One entry per CDR3 protein results from TCRdb running MiXCR on the PCR reads. The data show around 370,000 distinct CDR3 sequences, with 15% to 20% seen just once and about 41% held by the top ten. The CDR3 is made up of 14 amino acids. Germline assignment: CDR1 LGHDT and CDR2 YNNKEL (reference sequence). With V trimmed by 4 bases and J by 5 bases, 6 bases remained unmatched. The record originates from a study of T-cell reconstitution after alpha-beta-depleted transplantation in children. General study results and limits: Newly produced T cells mostly provided counts and TCRbeta diversity after one year, as hyperexpanded clones declined. Several hundred expanded graft clones reportedly were the source of alpha-beta T cells about two months after transplant. Some patients' high day-60 TCRbeta diversity was attributed to recipient cells surviving conditioning.

The chain recombines TRBV3-1 with TRBJ2-5; TRBD2 matches 8 bases. The sequence was obtained from a male patient aged 2 to 10 who had a stem cell transplant for acute lymphoblastic leukemia, so the T cells may come from the graft donor. The specimen was PBMCs, mostly from graft donor cells, collected 360 days after TCRalphabeta/CD19-depleted stem cell transplant. CDR3 region: CASSPGLVTETQYF. In nucleotides, the CDR3 is TGTGCCAGCAGCCCGGGACTAGTCACGGAGACCCAGTACTTC.